These 10 T cell receptor beta chains came from one sample sequenced in a study of blood T cells in healthy people across ages. A J-beta primer mix and a sample-barcoded 5' primer were used in a second PCR of roughly 7 to 12 cycles. TCRdb reanalysed the 5' RACE reads using MiXCR and keeps one entry per CDR3 protein. The data show around 800,000 distinct CDR3 sequences, with 40% to 50% seen just once and about 21% held by the top ten. Sequencing was performed on blood. These receptors were collected from a man between 60 and 75 years old in good health.

Only a few counts were recorded for this clonotype. The rearrangement uses TRBV5-6 and TRBJ2-5; 10 positions match TRBD1. Germline CDR1 and CDR2: SGHDT and YYEEEE. V shed 3 bases and J 2 bases; nucleotides not matched to a gene: 10. The CDR3 totals 17 residues. The CDR3: CASSCTDRGPGQETQYF. In DNA, the CDR3 is TGTGCCAGCAGCTGCACCGACAGGGGGCCTGGGCAAGAGACCCAGTACTTC.

The V and J genes are TRBV20-1 and TRBJ1-4; D ambiguous. This CDR3 comprises 14 residues. V lost 0 bases to trimming and J lost 8 bases, with 13 bases between them. Per germline, CDR1 DFQATT and CDR2 SNEGSKA (reference sequence). The CDR3 reads CSARDFRQVEKLFF. Written as DNA, the CDR3 is TGCAGTGCTAGAGATTTTAGGCAGGTGGAAAAACTGTTTTTT.

This clonotype occurred a few times. One end of the junction fails to match germline, which may point to a read error. The CDR3 coding sequence is TGTGCCAGCAGCTTGACAGGAGTGAACACTGAAGTTTTCTTT. Its protein is CASSLTGVNTEVFF. This sequence joins TRBV7-3 and TRBJ1-1; a weak D match, TRBD1 (6 bases). The CDR3 spans 14 residues. Germline assignment: CDR1 SGHTA and CDR2 FQGTGA.

This clonotype has only one observation. The gene calls are TRBV20-1 and TRBJ1-5; 7 nucleotides line up with TRBD1. The CDR3 consists of 14 residues. Trimming cost V 2 bases and J 10 bases; bases outside gene matches: 11. Germline assignment: CDR1 DFQATT and CDR2 SNEGSKA (reference sequence). The DNA for the CDR3 is TGCAGTGCTAGAAAAGGGGACAGCTCTGGACCCCAGCATTTT. Encoded protein: CSARKGDSSGPQHF.

This clonotype was found many times. V and J are TRBV5-8 and TRBJ1-2; no firm D call. Germline loops: CDR1 SGHTS, CDR2 YDEGEE. Trimming took off 0 bases at V and 2 bases at J, with 2 bases between the two ends. There are 12 residues in the CDR3. As DNA, the CDR3 is TGTGCCAGCAGCTTGGCGAACTATGGCTACACCTTC. Protein: CASSLANYGYTF.

The chain carries TRBV2 and TRBJ1-5, with TRBD1 matching 8 bases. Looked up from germline, CDR1 is SNHLY and CDR2 is FYNNEI. V shed 6 bases and J 6 bases; nucleotides not matched to a gene: 7. This CDR3 comprises 14 residues. DNA for the CDR3: TGTGCCAGCAGCACATCAGGGGGCAGTCAGCCCCAGCATTTT. Residues: CASSTSGGSQPQHF.

The V and J genes are TRBV7-2 and TRBJ2-5; possibly TRBD2 for D (5 bases). CDR1 is SGHTA and CDR2 is FQGNSA in the germline V gene. The V end lost 0 bases, the J end lost 2 bases, and 16 bases lay between the germline ends. The CDR3 spans 17 residues. The CDR3 DNA reads TGTGCCAGCAGCTTAGCGGGGAGTACTCAACTTCAAGAGACCCAGTACTTC. It translates to CASSLAGSTQLQETQYF.

This chain joins TRBV20-1 and TRBJ2-4; D is unresolved. V was clipped by 1 base and J by 0 bases, with 4 bases between them. CDR3 length equals 13 residues. CDR1 DFQATT and CDR2 SNEGSKA come from the germline V gene (reference sequence). CDR3 amino acids: CSARGTAKNIQYF. The CDR3 DNA is TGCAGTGCTAGAGGGACAGCCAAAAACATTCAGTACTTC.

This clonotype was picked up a small number of times. The DNA for the CDR3 is TGCAGTGCTAGAGCGGCTAACTATGGCTACACCTTC. This translates into CSARAANYGYTF. The J gene is TRBJ1-2, the V gene TRBV20-1; D gene uncertain. The ends were cut back, 1 base at V and 0 bases at J, with 3 bases in the middle. The CDR3 has 12 amino acids. Germline V gene data show CDR1 as DFQATT and CDR2 as SNEGSKA (reference sequence).

The rearrangement joins TRBV11-2 to TRBJ2-5; TRBD2 is a possible D gene (5 bases). CDR1 and CDR2 (germline): SGHAT, FQNNGV. CDR3 length: 16 amino acids. V lost 0 bases to trimming and J lost 1 base, with 12 bases between them. CDR3 region: CASSLDRGFSQETQYF. The CDR3 coding sequence is TGTGCCAGCAGCTTAGATCGGGGTTTTAGCCAAGAGACCCAGTACTTC.